These T cell receptor beta chains were read from a single sample in a study of blood T cell repertoires in COVID-19. This table comes from immunoSEQ multiplex PCR, and its TCRdb copy is limited to in-frame clones, with some not included. The sample yields about 360,000 clones, roughly 90% seen once. The sample comprised peripheral blood. These receptors were collected from a woman aged 55-70 years with COVID-19, enrolled during active disease. CDR3s include the opening cysteine and the closing phenylalanine or tryptophan. Each record gives: D gene, CDR3 length, clone size, V gene, J gene, CDR3 protein, CDR3 DNA. The D gene is left open where the match is weak. A row's size may be missing; if present it is once, few, many or a size class.

-	13	-	TRBV18	TRBJ2-5	CASSPSGKETQYF	TGTGCCAGCTCACCCAGCGGCAAAGAGACCCAGTACTTC
-	17	-	TRBV9	TRBJ2-1	CASSVERGAGSVNEQFF	TGTGCCAGCAGCGTAGAACGGGGGGCAGGGTCGGTCAATGAGCAGTTCTTC
TRBD1	17	-	TRBV9	TRBJ1-1	CASSPNRGWDREDEAFF	TGTGCCAGCAGCCCGAATCGAGGTTGGGACAGGGAGGATGAAGCTTTCTTT
-	16	-	TRBV5-1	TRBJ1-2	CASSLSGDTAAYGYTF	TGCGCCAGCAGCTTGAGCGGGGACACAGCCGCCTATGGCTACACCTTC
-	12	-	TRBV12-3/TRBV12-4	TRBJ1-4	CASSPAGEKLFF	TGTGCCAGCAGCCCGGCAGGGGAAAAACTGTTTTTT
TRBD1	15	-	TRBV5-1	TRBJ1-4	CASSLAGTANEKLFF	TGCGCCAGCAGCTTGGCCGGGACAGCTAATGAAAAACTGTTTTTT
-	16	once	TRBV18	TRBJ2-7	CASSKTLGESLSEQYF	TGTGCCAGCTCCAAAACCCTCGGGGAAAGCTTGAGCGAGCAGTACTTC
-	15	-	TRBV5-1	TRBJ1-2	CASRSLAGSEGGYTF	TGCGCCAGCAGGTCTCTTGCGGGGAGTGAAGGCGGCTACACCTTC
TRBD2	16	-	TRBV11-3	TRBJ2-5	CASSFLLAGDGETQYF	TGTGCCAGCAGCTTCCTGCTAGCGGGGGACGGGGAGACCCAGTACTTC
-	18	-	TRBV11-3	TRBJ2-7	CASSSTVGLKQLSYEQYF	TGTGCCAGCAGCTCCACGGTAGGACTCAAGCAACTCTCCTACGAGCAGTACTTC
-	16	-	TRBV12-5	TRBJ2-3	CASGEGRGVGSDTQYF	TGTGCTAGTGGTGAGGGCAGGGGGGTCGGGTCAGATACGCAGTATTTT
TRBD2	16	-	TRBV9	TRBJ2-3	CASSAPSGTFTDTQYF	TGTGCCAGCAGCGCCCCTAGCGGGACCTTCACAGATACGCAGTATTTT
TRBD1	15	-	TRBV25-1	TRBJ2-7	CASRALTGGSYEQYF	TGTGCCAGCCGCGCTTTGACAGGGGGGTCTTACGAGCAGTACTTC
-	14	-	TRBV6-2/TRBV6-3	TRBJ2-1	CASSSWSSYNEQFF	TGTGCCAGCAGCAGTTGGAGTTCCTACAATGAGCAGTTCTTC
TRBD1	18	-	TRBV4-1	TRBJ1-5	CASSQFPRGQGKSQPQHF	TGCGCCAGCAGCCAATTCCCCCGAGGACAGGGGAAGAGTCAGCCCCAGCATTTT
TRBD2	16	-	TRBV5-4	TRBJ2-3	CASSPGGAVGTDTQYF	TGTGCCAGCAGCCCCGGGGGGGCGGTTGGCACAGATACGCAGTATTTT
-	12	-	TRBV7-2	TRBJ2-7	CASSLEGNEQYF	TGTGCCAGCAGCCTGGAGGGAAACGAGCAGTACTTC
TRBD2	14	-	TRBV19	TRBJ2-1	CASSPRGGRNEQFF	TGTGCCAGTAGTCCTCGGGGGGGACGCAATGAGCAGTTCTTC
TRBD2	15	-	TRBV11-2	TRBJ2-1	CASSLLAGGGNEQFF	TGTGCCAGCAGCTTATTAGCGGGGGGGGGCAATGAGCAGTTCTTC
TRBD1	16	-	TRBV7-3	TRBJ1-6	CASSYSTGGVNSPLHF	TGTGCCAGCAGCTACTCGACAGGGGGCGTTAATTCACCCCTCCACTTT
TRBD2	14	-	TRBV6-5	TRBJ2-3	CASSGGLSTDTQYF	TGTGCTTCTAGCGGGGGCCTTAGCACAGATACGCAGTATTTT
-	13	-	TRBV6-5	TRBJ1-1	CASSYRGGDEAFF	TGTGCCAGCAGTTACAGAGGCGGGGATGAAGCTTTCTTT
TRBD1	17	-	TRBV4-1	TRBJ1-1	CASSQRDRGGGNTEAFF	TGCGCCAGCAGCCAAAGGGACAGGGGGGGAGGTAACACTGAAGCTTTCTTT
TRBD1	14	once	TRBV7-9	TRBJ1-5	CASSPDRGGQPQHF	TGTGCCAGCAGCCCCGACAGGGGTGGTCAGCCCCAGCATTTT
-	12	once	TRBV12-3/TRBV12-4	TRBJ2-1	CASSLPGNEQFF	TGTGCCAGCAGTTTACCGGGCAATGAGCAGTTCTTC
TRBD2	17	-	TRBV7-3	TRBJ2-5	CASSPTRGTSGKETQYF	TGTGCCAGCAGCCCGACCAGGGGGACTAGCGGGAAAGAGACCCAGTACTTC
TRBD2	15	once	TRBV3-1/TRBV3-2	TRBJ2-2	CASSQSGSGAGELFF	TGTGCCAGCAGCCAATCGGGAAGCGGGGCCGGGGAGCTGTTTTTT
TRBD1	14	-	TRBV5-1	TRBJ1-1	CASSLAGGVTEAFF	TGCGCCAGCAGCTTGGCAGGGGGCGTCACTGAAGCTTTCTTT
-	13	-	TRBV5-1	TRBJ2-7	CASGNGEGYEQYF	TGCGCCAGCGGAAACGGAGAGGGCTACGAGCAGTACTTC
-	17	-	TRBV11-2	TRBJ2-5	CASSLGLASTYQETQYF	TGTGCCAGCAGCTTAGGCCTAGCGAGTACCTACCAAGAGACCCAGTACTTC
-	15	-	TRBV2	TRBJ2-3	CASSPARAGVDTQYF	TGTGCCAGCAGCCCCGCTCGCGCAGGGGTGGATACGCAGTATTTT
-	12	-	TRBV5-1	TRBJ1-1	CASSLDRFEAFF	TGCGCCAGCAGCTTGGACCGGTTTGAAGCTTTCTTT
TRBD1	17	-	TRBV4-3	TRBJ2-3	CASSPLQQGDGTDTQYF	TGCGCCAGCAGCCCCTTACAACAGGGGGATGGCACAGATACGCAGTATTTT
-	17	-	TRBV5-5	TRBJ1-3	CASSVTGSRLSGNTIYF	TGTGCCAGCAGCGTTACAGGAAGTCGTCTCTCTGGAAACACCATATATTTT
-	14	-	TRBV6-6	TRBJ1-6	CASRNRDGNSPLHF	TGTGCCAGCAGAAACAGGGACGGGAATTCACCCCTCCACTTT
TRBD1	15	-	TRBV27	TRBJ2-7	CASRRSSTDRDEQYF	TGTGCCAGCAGGCGCAGCTCCACGGACAGGGACGAGCAGTACTTC
-	13	-	TRBV29-1	TRBJ2-7	CSVEGTVSYEQYF	TGCAGCGTTGAAGGGACAGTATCCTACGAGCAGTACTTC
TRBD2	14	few	TRBV5-4	TRBJ2-2	CATAGGLNTGELFF	TGTGCCACAGCGGGGGGGCTGAACACCGGGGAGCTGTTTTTT
-	12	few	TRBV3-1/TRBV3-2	TRBJ2-7	CASSQQGWEQYF	TGTGCCAGCAGCCAGCAGGGTTGGGAGCAGTACTTC
TRBD1	15	-	TRBV5-1	TRBJ1-4	CASSLTGGPNEKLFF	TGCGCCAGCAGCTTGACAGGGGGCCCTAATGAAAAACTGTTTTTT
-	13	-	TRBV5-8	TRBJ1-2	CASSFYVAGGYTF	TGTGCCAGCAGCTTTTATGTGGCGGGCGGCTACACCTTC
-	13	-	TRBV4-3	TRBJ1-1	CASSLQGNTEAFF	TGCGCCAGCAGCCTCCAGGGAAACACTGAAGCTTTCTTT
TRBD1	13	-	TRBV9	TRBJ2-3	CASSVGTGYTQYF	TGTGCCAGCAGCGTAGGGACAGGATATACGCAGTATTTT